Here is one T cell receptor (beta chain) with its context. The antigen remains unidentified. This entry comes from a study of cytomegalovirus exposure and HLA in healthy donors. Vbeta (60) and Jbeta (13) primers were used in the PCR. Measured with immunoSEQ multiplex PCR; TCRdb has only the in-frame clones, and not every one. Of some 160,000 clones listed, 82% were seen once; the top ten hold 7.5% to 9%. Study outcomes and limitations: A classifier reportedly called cytomegalovirus status with high sensitivity and specificity. Within an earlier analysis, most TCR beta V segments proved productive either about 87% or about 30% of the time.

The CDR3 spans 16 residues. The germline V gene encodes CDR1 SGHDN and CDR2 FVKESK. Trimming took 1 base from V and 2 from J, leaving 15 bases between them. The clonotype was recovered from a male donor in good health and CMV-seropositive. Sequencing was carried out using PBMCs. The chain has TRBV14 and TRBJ2-7; weak D call: TRBD1 (6 bases). DNA for the CDR3: TGTGCCAGCAGCCAAGCGTACTGGGGACATACCTACGAGCAGTACTTC. It is translated as CASSQAYWGHTYEQYF.